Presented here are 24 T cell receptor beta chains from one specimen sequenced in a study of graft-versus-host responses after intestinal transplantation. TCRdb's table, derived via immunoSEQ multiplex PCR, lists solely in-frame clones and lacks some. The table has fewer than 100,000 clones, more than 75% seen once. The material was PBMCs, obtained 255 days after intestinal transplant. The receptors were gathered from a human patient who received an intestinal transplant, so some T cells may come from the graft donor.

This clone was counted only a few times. CDR3 DNA: TGTGCCATCAGTGCAGAGACTAGCGGGGGGTTAAATGAGCAGTTCTTC. Its translation: CAISAETSGGLNEQFF. The V and J genes are TRBV10-3 and TRBJ2-1, with TRBD2 matching 13 bases. The CDR3 loop spans 16 amino acids. Germline V gives CDR1 ENHRY, CDR2 SYGVKD. Trimming cost V 4 bases and J 7 bases; bases outside gene matches: 7.

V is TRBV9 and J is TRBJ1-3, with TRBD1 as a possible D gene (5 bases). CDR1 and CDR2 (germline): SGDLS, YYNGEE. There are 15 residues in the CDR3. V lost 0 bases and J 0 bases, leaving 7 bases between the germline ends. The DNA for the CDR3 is TGTGCCAGCAGCGTAGACAGGACCTCTGGAAACACCATATATTTT. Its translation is CASSVDRTSGNTIYF.

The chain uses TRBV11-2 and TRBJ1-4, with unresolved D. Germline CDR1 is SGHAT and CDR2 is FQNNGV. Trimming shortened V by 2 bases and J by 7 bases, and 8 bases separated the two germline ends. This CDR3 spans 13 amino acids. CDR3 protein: CASSLILSEKLFF. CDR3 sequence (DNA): TGTGCCAGCAGCTTAATTCTCAGTGAAAAACTGTTTTTT.

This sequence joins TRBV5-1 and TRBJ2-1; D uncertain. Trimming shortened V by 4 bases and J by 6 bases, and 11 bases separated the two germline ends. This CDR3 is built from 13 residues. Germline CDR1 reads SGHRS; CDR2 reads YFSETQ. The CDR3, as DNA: TGCGCCAGCAGCCCCGGCCCGATCAATGAGCAGTTCTTC. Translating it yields CASSPGPINEQFF.

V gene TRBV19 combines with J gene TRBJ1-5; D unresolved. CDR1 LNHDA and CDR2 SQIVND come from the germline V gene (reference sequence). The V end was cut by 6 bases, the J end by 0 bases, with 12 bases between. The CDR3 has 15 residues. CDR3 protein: CASRTDGYSNQPQHF. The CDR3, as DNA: TGTGCCAGTAGGACGGACGGATATAGCAATCAGCCCCAGCATTTT.

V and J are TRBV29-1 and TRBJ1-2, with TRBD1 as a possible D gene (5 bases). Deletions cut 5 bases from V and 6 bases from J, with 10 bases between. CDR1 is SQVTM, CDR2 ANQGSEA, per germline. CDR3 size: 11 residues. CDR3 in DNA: TGCAGCGTTAGCGGGACTAATGGCTACACCTTC. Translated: CSVSGTNGYTF.

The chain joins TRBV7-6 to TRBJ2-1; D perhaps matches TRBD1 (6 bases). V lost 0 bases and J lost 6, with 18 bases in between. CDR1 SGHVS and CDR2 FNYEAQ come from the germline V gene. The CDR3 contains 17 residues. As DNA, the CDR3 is TGTGCCAGCAGCTTAGCGTTGGCAGGGGAAGGGGCCAATGAGCAGTTCTTC. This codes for CASSLALAGEGANEQFF.

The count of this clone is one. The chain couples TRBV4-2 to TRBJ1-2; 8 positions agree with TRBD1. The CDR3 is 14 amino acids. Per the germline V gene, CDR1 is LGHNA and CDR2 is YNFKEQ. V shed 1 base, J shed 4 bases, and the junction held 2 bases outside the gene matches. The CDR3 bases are TGTGCCAGCAGCCAAGGGACAGGGACCTATGGCTACACCTTC. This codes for CASSQGTGTYGYTF.

CDR3 sequence reads: CASSVTGDQPQHF. CDR3 coding DNA: TGTGCCAGCAGCGTAACAGGGGATCAGCCCCAGCATTTT. This chain links TRBV6-1 with TRBJ1-5; TRBD1 matches 7 bases. The CDR3 is 13 amino acids. In germline, CDR1 is MNHNS, CDR2 SASEGT. J was trimmed by 5 bases and V by 6 bases; bases with no gene match: 4.

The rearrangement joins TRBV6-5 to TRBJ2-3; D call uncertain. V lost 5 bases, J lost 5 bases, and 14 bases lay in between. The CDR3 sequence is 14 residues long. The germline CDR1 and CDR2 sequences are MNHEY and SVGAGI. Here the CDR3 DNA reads TGTGCCAGCAGTCTAATGGGCTACCGAGATACGCAGTATTTT. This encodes CASSLMGYRDTQYF.

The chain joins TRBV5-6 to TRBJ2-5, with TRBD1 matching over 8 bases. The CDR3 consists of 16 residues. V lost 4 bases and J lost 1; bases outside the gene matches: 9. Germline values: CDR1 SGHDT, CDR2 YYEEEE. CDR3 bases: TGTGCCAGCAGCCCTGGACAGGGCCGAGGCCAAGAGACCCAGTACTTC. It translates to CASSPGQGRGQETQYF. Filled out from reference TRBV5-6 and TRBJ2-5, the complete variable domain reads DAGVTQSPTHLIKTRGQQVTLRCSPKSGHDTVSWYQQALGQGPQFIFQYYEEEERQRGNFPDRFSGHQFPNYSSELNVNALLLGDSALYLCASSPGQGRGQETQYFGPGTRLLVL.

The CDR3 nucleotides are TGCAGCGCTAGGGACAGTAACTATGGCTACACCTTC. It translates to CSARDSNYGYTF. The chain joins TRBV29-1 to TRBJ1-2, with 7 bases aligning to TRBD1. The CDR3 length is 12 residues. J lost 1 base, V lost 7 bases, and 3 bases had no gene match. In germline, CDR1 is SQVTM, CDR2 ANQGSEA. Drawing the rest from reference TRBV29-1 and TRBJ1-2, the complete variable domain is SAVISQKPSRDICQRGTSLTIQCQVDSQVTMMFWYRQQPGQSLTLIATANQGSEATYESGFVIDKFPISRPNLTFSTLTVSNMSPEDSSIYLCSARDSNYGYTFGSGTRLTVV.

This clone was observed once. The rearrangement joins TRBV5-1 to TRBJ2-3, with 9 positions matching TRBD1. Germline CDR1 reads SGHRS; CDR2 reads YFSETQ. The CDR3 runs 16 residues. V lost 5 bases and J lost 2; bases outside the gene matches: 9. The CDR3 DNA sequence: TGCGCCAGCAGAACCGGGACAGGGTACCCCACAGATACGCAGTATTTT. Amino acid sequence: CASRTGTGYPTDTQYF.

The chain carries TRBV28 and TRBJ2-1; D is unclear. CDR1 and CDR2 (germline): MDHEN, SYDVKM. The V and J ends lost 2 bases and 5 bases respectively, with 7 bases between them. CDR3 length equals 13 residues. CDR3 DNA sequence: TGTGCCAGCAGTTTAACTTCAAACAATGAGCAGTTCTTC. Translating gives CASSLTSNNEQFF.

CDR3 residues: CASSSGGVNEKLFF. CDR3 in DNA: TGCGCCAGCAGCTCCGGGGGGGTTAATGAAAAACTGTTTTTT. The chain recombines TRBV5-1 with TRBJ1-4, with D perhaps TRBD1 (5 bases). V lost 3 bases and J 4 bases, leaving 10 bases between the germline ends. The CDR3 has 14 amino acids. Germline lookup yields CDR1 SGHRS and CDR2 YFSETQ.

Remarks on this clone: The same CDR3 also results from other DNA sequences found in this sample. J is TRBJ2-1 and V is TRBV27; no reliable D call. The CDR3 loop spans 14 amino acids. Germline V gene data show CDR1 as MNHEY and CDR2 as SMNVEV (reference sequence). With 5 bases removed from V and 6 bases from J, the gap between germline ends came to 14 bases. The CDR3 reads CASSIKGQSNEQFF. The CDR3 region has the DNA TGTGCCAGCAGTATTAAGGGCCAAAGCAATGAGCAGTTCTTC.

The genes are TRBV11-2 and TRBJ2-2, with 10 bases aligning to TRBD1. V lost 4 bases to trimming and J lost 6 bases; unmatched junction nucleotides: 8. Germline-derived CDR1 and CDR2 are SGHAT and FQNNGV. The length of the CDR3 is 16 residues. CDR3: CASSSTVGQGAGELFF. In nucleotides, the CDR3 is TGTGCCAGCAGCTCGACGGTCGGACAGGGGGCCGGGGAGCTGTTTTTT.

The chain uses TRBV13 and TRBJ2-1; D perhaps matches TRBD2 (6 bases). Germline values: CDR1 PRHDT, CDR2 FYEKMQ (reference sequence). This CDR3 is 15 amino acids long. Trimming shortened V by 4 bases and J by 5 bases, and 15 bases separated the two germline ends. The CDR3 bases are TGTGCCAGCAGCTCCGGGACTCACAGCAACAATGAGCAGTTCTTC. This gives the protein CASSSGTHSNNEQFF. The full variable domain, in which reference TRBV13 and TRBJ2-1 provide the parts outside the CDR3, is AAGVIQSPRHLIKEKRETATLKCYPIPRHDTVYWYQQGPGQDPQFLISFYEKMQSDKGSIPDRFSAQQFSDYHSELNMSSLELGDSALYFCASSSGTHSNNEQFFGPGTRLTVL.

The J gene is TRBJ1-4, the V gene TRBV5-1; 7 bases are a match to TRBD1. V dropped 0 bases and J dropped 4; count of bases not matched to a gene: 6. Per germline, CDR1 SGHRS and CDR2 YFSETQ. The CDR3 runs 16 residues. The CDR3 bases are TGCGCCAGCAGCTTGGGTGAAGGGGGCCTTAATGAAAAACTGTTTTTT. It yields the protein CASSLGEGGLNEKLFF.

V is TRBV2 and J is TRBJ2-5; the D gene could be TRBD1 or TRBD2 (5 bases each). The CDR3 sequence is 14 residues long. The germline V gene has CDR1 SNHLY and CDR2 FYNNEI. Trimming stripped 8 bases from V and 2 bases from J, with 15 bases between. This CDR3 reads CASSGPWGQETQYF. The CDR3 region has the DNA TGTGCCAGCTCGGGACCCTGGGGTCAAGAGACCCAGTACTTC.

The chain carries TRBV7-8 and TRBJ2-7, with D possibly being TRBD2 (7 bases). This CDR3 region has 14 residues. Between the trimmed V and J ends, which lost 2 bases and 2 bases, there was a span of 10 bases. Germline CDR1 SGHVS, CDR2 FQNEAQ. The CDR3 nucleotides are TGTGCCAGCAGCTTATTCGGGGGGCCCTACGAGCAGTACGTC. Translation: CASSLFGGPYEQYV.

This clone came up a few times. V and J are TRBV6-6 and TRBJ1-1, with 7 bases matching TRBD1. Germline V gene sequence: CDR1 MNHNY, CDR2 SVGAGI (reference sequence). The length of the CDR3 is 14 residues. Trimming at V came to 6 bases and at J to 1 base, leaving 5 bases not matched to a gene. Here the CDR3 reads CASSEGARNTEAFF. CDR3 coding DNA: TGTGCCAGCAGCGAGGGGGCGCGGAACACTGAAGCTTTCTTT.

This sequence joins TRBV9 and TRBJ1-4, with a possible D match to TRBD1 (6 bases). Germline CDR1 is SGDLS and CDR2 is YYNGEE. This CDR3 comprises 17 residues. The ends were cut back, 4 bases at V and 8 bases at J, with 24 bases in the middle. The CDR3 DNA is TGTGCCAGCAGCCTATCCCTTAACACAGGGTTGGGGGAAAAACTGTTTTTT. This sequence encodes CASSLSLNTGLGEKLFF.

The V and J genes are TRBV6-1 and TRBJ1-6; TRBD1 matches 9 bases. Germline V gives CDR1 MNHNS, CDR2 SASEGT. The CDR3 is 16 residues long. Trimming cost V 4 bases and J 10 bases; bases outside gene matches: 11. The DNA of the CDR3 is TGTGCCAGCAGTGGAAACCGGGACAGGGACCGATCACCCCTCCACTTT. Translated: CASSGNRDRDRSPLHF.